The sample holds many counts of the clone carrying this T cell receptor beta chain. What it binds is unknown. Regions amplified from RNA transcripts were the TCR beta CDR3 regions. First-round RT-PCR targeting the TCR CDR3 was performed with the HTBI primer set. TCRdb re-derived calls from the multiplex PCR reads in MiXCR, one entry per CDR3 protein. The data show some 490,000 distinct CDR3 sequences, roughly 15% seen once. The V gene's germline CDR1 is SGHAT and CDR2 FQNNGV. Trimming pared 2 bases from V and 7 bases from J, leaving 9 bases between. This CDR3 comprises 13 residues. The data are from a study of T cells in Graves' hyperthyroidism and ophthalmopathy. Study observations and caveats: Ophthalmopathy prediction by the model preceded onset by a median about 6.5 months.

J is TRBJ2-1 and V is TRBV11-2, with unresolved D. The clonotype comes from a woman aged 25 to 39 with Graves' ophthalmopathy. The sequencing input was blood. The CDR3 loop is CASSLLQGNEQFF. As DNA, the CDR3 is TGTGCCAGCAGCTTACTTCAAGGAAATGAGCAGTTCTTC.